A selection of T cell receptor beta chains follows, all from one sample in a study of shared T cell receptors in the human thymus. Profiling relied on immunoSEQ multiplex PCR, and the TCRdb table lists in-frame clones only, not all of them. Counted here are almost 550,000 clones, roughly 74% occurring once; the ten biggest clones make up 0.013%. These data were also reused for a study on human thymus T cells.

Sequenced sample: thymocytes. The receptor source for this set is a boy less than two years old with a congenital heart defect. CDR3s include the opening cysteine and the closing phenylalanine or tryptophan. D genes are given only for firm matches. Clone sizes are given selectively: once, few, many, or a class where the clone is expanded.

D gene | J gene | CDR3 length | clone size | V gene | CDR3 DNA | CDR3 protein
TRBD2 | TRBJ2-1 | 18 | NA | TRBV9 | TGTGCCAGCAGCGTGGGCACTAGCGGGACGAATAGTAAAGATGAGCAGTTCTTC | CASSVGTSGTNSKDEQFF
NA | TRBJ1-4 | 16 | NA | TRBV6-1 | TGTGCCAGCAGTGAACCCGGGGAGGGGAGCGGGGAAAAACTGTTTTTT | CASSEPGEGSGEKLFF
TRBD2 | TRBJ2-2 | 16 | few | TRBV30 | TGTGCCTGGAGTGTCGGTGCGGGAGAGTCTAATGGGGAGCTGTTTTTT | CAWSVGAGESNGELFF
TRBD2 | TRBJ2-1 | 16 | NA | TRBV11-2 | TGTGCCAGCAGCTTAGCCCTAGCGGGCTCCTACAATGAGCAGTTCTTC | CASSLALAGSYNEQFF
NA | TRBJ2-7 | 13 | NA | TRBV6-5 | TGTGCCAGCAGTCCCCTCGAGGCCTACGAGCAGTACTTC | CASSPLEAYEQYF
NA | TRBJ2-7 | 16 | NA | TRBV5-6 | TGTGCCAGCAGCTTGGCCCATGGCAGGAGGTCCTACGAGCAGTACTTC | CASSLAHGRRSYEQYF
TRBD1 | TRBJ1-2 | 16 | NA | TRBV27 | TGTGCCAGCAGTTTATCCACTCAGGGGGCCCCTGGAGGCTACACCTTC | CASSLSTQGAPGGYTF
TRBD1 | TRBJ2-7 | 14 | NA | TRBV4-1 | TGCGCCAGCAGCCACCCTGACAGGGTAGTCGAGCAGTACTTC | CASSHPDRVVEQYF
NA | TRBJ1-1 | 14 | NA | TRBV4-3 | TGCGCCAGCAGCCAAGGGACAGAGAACACTGAAGCTTTCTTT | CASSQGTENTEAFF
NA | TRBJ2-7 | 12 | NA | TRBV25-1 | TGTGCCAGCGACGCGGGTTTCTACGAGCAGTACTTC | CASDAGFYEQYF
TRBD1 | TRBJ2-7 | 16 | NA | TRBV6-1 | TGTGCCAGCAGTGCCTCGCTCGGACAGGGGGCCTACGAGCAGTACTTC | CASSASLGQGAYEQYF
NA | TRBJ1-5 | 13 | NA | TRBV21-1 | TGTGCCAGCACCCCGCCCTCTAGGCAGCCCCAGCATTTT | CASTPPSRQPQHF
NA | TRBJ2-7 | 13 | NA | TRBV6-1 | TGTGCCAGCAGCCAATGGCCGAACAGCGAGCAGTACTTC | CASSQWPNSEQYF
TRBD2 | TRBJ2-3 | 17 | NA | TRBV10-3 | TGTGCCATCAGTGAGGGCGGGACTAGCTCCCGCACAGATACGCAGTATTTT | CAISEGGTSSRTDTQYF